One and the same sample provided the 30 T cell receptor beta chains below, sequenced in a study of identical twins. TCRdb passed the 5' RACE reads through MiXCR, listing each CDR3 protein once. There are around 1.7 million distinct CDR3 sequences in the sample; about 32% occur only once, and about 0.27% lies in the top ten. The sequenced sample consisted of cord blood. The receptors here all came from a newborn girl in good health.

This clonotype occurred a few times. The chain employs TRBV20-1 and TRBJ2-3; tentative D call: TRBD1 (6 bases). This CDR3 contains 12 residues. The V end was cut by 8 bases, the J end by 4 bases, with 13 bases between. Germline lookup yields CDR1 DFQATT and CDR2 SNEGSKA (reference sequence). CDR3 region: CSSREGADTQYF. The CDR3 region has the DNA TGCAGTTCCCGAGAGGGGGCAGATACGCAGTATTTT.

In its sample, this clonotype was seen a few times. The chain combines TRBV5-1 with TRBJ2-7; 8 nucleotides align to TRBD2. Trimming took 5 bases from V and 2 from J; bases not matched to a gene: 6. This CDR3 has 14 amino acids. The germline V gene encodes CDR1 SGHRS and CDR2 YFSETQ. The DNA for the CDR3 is TGCGCCAGCAGTTCGGGAGGGCCCGCCTACGAGCAGTACTTC. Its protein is CASSSGGPAYEQYF.

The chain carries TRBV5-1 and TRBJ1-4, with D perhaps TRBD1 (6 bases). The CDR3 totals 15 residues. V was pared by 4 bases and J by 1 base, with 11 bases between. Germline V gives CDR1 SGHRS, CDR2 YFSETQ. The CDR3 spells CASSPLQGTNEKLFF. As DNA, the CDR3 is TGCGCCAGCAGCCCTCTACAGGGAACTAATGAAAAACTGTTTTTT.

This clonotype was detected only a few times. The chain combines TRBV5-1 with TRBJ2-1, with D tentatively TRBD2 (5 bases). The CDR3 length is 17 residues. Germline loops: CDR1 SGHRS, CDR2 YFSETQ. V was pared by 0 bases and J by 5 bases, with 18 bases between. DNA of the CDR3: TGCGCCAGCAGCTTGGCCGGTCCCGGGGTCAGGCACAATGAGCAGTTCTTC. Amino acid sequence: CASSLAGPGVRHNEQFF. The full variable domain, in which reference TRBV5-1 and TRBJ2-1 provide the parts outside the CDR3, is KAGVTQTPRYLIKTRGQQVTLSCSPISGHRSVSWYQQTPGQGLQFLFEYFSETQRNKGNFPGRFSGRQFSNSRSEMNVSTLELGDSALYLCASSLAGPGVRHNEQFFGPGTRLTVL.

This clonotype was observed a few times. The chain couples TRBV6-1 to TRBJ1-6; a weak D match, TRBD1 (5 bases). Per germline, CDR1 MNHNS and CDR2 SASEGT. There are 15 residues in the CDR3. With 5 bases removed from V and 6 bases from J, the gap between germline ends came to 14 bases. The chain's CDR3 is CASSIRQSFNSPLHF. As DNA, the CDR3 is TGTGCCAGCAGTATCCGACAGAGTTTTAATTCACCCCTCCACTTT.

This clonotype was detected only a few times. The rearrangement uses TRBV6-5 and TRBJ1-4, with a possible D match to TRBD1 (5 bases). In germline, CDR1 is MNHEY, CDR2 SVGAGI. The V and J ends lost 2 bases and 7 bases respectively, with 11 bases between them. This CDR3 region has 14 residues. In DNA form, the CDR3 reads TGTGCCAGCAGTTACACCAAAAGGGGTGAAAAACTGTTTTTT. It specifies CASSYTKRGEKLFF.

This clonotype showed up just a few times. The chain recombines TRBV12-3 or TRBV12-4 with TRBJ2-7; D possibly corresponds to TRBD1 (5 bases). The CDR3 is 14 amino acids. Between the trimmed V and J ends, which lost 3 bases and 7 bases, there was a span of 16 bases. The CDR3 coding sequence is TGTGCCAGCAGTTTTAGGCCAAGGGGCGGTGAGCAGTACTTC. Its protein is CASSFRPRGGEQYF.

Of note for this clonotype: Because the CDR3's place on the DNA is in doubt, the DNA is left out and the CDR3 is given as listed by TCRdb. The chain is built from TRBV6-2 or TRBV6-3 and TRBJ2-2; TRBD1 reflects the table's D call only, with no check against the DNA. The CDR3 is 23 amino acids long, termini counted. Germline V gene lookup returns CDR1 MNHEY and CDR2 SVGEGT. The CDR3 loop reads CASSYSGGTDTQYFGPGTGELFF.

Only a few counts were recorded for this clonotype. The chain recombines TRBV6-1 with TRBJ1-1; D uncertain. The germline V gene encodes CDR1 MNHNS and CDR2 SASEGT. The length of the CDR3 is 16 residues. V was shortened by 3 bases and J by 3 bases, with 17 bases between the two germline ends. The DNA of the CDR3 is TGTGCCAGCAGTGAGCACAAAAGGGAGGTCGACACTGAAGCTTTCTTT. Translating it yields CASSEHKREVDTEAFF.

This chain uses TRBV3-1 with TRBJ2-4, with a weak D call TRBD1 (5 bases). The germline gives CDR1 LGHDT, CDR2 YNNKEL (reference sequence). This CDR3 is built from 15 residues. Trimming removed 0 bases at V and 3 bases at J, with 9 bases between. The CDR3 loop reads CASSQEFRDKNIQYF. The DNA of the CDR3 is TGTGCCAGCAGCCAAGAGTTCAGGGACAAAAACATTCAGTACTTC.

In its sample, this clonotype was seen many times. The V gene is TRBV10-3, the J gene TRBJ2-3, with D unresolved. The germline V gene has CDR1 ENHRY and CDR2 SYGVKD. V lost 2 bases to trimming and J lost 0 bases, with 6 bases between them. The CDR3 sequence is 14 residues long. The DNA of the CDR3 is TGTGCCATCAGTGAGGTGGGAAGCACAGATACGCAGTATTTT. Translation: CAISEVGSTDTQYF.

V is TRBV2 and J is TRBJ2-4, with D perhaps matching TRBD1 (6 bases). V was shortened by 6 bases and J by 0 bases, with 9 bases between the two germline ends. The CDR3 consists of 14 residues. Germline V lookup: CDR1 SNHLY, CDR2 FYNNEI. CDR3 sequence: CASRGHLAKNIQYF. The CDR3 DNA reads TGTGCCAGCAGGGGACACCTAGCCAAAAACATTCAGTACTTC.

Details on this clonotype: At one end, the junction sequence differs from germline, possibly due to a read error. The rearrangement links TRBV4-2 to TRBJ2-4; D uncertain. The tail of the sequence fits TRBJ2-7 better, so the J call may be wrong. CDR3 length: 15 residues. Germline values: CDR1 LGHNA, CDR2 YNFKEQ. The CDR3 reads CASSQDHLGSHEQYF. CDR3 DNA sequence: TGTGCCAGCAGCCAAGACCATCTGGGCTCCCACGAGCAGTACTTC.

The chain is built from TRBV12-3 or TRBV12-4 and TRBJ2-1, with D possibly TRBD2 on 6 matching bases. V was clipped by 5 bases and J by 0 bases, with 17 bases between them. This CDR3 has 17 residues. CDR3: CASSPRTLRDSYNEQFF. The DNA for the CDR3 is TGTGCCAGCAGTCCCCGGACTCTGCGGGACTCCTACAATGAGCAGTTCTTC.

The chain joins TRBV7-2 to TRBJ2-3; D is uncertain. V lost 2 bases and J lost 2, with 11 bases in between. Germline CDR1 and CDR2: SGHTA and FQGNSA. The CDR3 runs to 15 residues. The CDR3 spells CASSLLGFYTDTQYF. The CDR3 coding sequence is TGTGCCAGCAGCTTACTAGGTTTCTACACAGATACGCAGTATTTT.

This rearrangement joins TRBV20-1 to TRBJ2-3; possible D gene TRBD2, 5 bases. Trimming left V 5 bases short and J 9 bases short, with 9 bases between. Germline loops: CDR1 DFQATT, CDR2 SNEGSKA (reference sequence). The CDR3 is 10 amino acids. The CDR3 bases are TGCAGTGCTGTAGGACTCACGCAGTATTTT. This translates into CSAVGLTQYF.

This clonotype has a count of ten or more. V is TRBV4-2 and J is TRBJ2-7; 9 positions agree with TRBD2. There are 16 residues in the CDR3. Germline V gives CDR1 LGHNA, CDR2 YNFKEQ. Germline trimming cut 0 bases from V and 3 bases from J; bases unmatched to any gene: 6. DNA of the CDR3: TGTGCCAGCAGCCAAGATTACCTAGCGGGATTCTACGAGCAGTACTTC. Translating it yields CASSQDYLAGFYEQYF.

CDR3 residues: CASSRLPGLDEQYF. The CDR3 DNA is TGCGCCAGCAGCCGGCTCCCGGGACTAGACGAGCAGTACTTC. The chain uses TRBV4-1 and TRBJ2-7; TRBD2 matches at 8 bases. This CDR3 is 14 amino acids long. J was trimmed by 5 bases and V by 4 bases; bases with no gene match: 7. The V gene's germline CDR1 is MGHRA and CDR2 YSYEKL.

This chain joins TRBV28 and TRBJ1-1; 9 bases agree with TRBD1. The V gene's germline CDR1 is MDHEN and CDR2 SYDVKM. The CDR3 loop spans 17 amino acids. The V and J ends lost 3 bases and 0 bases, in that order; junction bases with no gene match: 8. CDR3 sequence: CASSLGTGTGLNTEAFF. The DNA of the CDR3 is TGTGCCAGCAGTTTGGGAACCGGGACAGGGCTGAACACTGAAGCTTTCTTT.

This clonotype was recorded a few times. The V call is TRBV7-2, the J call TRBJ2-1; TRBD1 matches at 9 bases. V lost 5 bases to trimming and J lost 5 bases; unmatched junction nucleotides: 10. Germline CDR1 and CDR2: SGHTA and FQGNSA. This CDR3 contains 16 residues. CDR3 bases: TGTGCCAGCAGCCGATACCGGGACAGGGACCACAATGAGCAGTTCTTC. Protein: CASSRYRDRDHNEQFF. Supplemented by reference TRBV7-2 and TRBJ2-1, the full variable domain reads GAGVSQSPSNKVTEKGKDVELRCDPISGHTALYWYRQSLGQGLEFLIYFQGNSAPDKSGLPSDRFSAERTGGSVSTLTIQRTQQEDSAVYLCASSRYRDRDHNEQFFGPGTRLTVL.

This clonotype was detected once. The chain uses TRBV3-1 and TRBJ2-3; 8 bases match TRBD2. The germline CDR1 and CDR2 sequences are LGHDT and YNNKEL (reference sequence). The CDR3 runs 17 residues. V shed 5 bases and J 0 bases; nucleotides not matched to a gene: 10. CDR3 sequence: CASSKTAGGPSTDTQYF. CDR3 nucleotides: TGTGCCAGCAGCAAGACCGCGGGGGGCCCTAGCACAGATACGCAGTATTTT.

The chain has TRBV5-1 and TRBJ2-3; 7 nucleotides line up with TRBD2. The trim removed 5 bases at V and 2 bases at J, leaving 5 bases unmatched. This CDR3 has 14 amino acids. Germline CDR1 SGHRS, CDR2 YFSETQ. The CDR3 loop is CASRPRGNTDTQYF. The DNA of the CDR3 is TGCGCCAGCAGGCCGCGGGGGAACACAGATACGCAGTATTTT.

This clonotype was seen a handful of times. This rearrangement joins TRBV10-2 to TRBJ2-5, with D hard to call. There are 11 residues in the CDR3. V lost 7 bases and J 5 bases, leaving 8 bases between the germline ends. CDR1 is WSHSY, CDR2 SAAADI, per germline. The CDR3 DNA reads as TGCGCCAGCACCGCCAGGGAGACCCAGTACTTC. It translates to CASTARETQYF.

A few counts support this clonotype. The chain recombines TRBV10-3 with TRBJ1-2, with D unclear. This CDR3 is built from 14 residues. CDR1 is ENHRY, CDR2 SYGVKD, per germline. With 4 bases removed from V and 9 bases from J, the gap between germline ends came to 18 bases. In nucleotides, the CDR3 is TGTGCCATCAGTGTTATGGAGACCTCATACCGCTACACCTTC. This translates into CAISVMETSYRYTF.

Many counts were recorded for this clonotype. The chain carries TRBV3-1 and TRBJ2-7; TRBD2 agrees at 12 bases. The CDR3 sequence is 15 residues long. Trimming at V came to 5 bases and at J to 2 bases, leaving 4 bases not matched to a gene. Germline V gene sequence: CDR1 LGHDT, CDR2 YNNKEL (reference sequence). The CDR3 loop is CASSAGLAGPYEQYF. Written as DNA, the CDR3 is TGTGCCAGCAGCGCCGGACTAGCGGGACCCTACGAGCAGTACTTC.

The CDR3 coding sequence is TGTGCCAGCAGTTCTCGGGGAGGGCCGACCGGGGAGCTGTTTTTT. Encoded protein: CASSSRGGPTGELFF. The V gene is TRBV6-2 or TRBV6-3, the J gene TRBJ2-2; TRBD2 matches 7 bases. The germline CDR1 and CDR2 sequences are MNHEY and SVGEGT. After removal of 4 bases from V and 5 bases from J, the junction contained 7 bases not matched to a gene. CDR3 length equals 15 residues.

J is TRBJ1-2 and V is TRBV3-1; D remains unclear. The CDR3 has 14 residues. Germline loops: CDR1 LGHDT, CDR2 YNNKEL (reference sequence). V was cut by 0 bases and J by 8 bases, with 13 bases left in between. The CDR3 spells CASSQDGFSEGYTF. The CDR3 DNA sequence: TGTGCCAGCAGCCAAGATGGGTTCTCCGAAGGCTACACCTTC.

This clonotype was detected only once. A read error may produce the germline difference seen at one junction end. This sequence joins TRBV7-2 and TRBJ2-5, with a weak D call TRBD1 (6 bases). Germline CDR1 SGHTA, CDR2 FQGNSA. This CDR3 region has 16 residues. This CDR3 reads CASSLAIRGRKETQYF. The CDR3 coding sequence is TGTGCCAGCAGCCTAGCCATCAGGGGACGGAAAGAGACCCAGTACTTC.

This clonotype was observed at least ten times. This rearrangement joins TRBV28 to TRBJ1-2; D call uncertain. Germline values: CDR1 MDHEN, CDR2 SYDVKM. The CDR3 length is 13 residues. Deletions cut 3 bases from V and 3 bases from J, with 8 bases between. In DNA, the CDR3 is TGTGCCAGCAGTTTGGGCAGCCACTATGGCTACACCTTC. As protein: CASSLGSHYGYTF.

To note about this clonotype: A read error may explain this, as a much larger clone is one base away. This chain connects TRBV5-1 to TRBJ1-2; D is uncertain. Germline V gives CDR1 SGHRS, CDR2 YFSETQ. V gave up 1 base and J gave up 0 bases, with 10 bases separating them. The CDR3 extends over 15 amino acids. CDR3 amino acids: CASSLTWAANYGYTF. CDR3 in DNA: TGCGCCAGCAGCTTGACCTGGGCAGCTAACTATGGCTACACCTTC.